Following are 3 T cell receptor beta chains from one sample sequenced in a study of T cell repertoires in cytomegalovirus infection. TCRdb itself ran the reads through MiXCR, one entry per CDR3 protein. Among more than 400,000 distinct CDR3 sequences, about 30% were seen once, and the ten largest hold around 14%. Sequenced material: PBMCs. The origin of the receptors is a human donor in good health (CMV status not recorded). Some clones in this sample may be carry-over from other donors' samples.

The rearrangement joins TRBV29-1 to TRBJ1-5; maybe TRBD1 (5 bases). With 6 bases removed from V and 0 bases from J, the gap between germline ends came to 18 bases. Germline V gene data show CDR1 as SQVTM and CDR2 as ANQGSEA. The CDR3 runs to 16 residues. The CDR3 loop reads CSVAGTELDSNQPQHF. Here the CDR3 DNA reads TGCAGCGTCGCCGGGACGGAATTAGATAGCAATCAGCCCCAGCATTTT.

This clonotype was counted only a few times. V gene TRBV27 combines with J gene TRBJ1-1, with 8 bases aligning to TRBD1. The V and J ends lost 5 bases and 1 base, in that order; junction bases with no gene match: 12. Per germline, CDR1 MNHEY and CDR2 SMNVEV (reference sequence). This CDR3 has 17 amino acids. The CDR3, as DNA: TGTGCCAGCAGTCCACCCCCGTCAGGGGGCACGAACACTGAAGCTTTCTTT. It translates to CASSPPPSGGTNTEAFF.

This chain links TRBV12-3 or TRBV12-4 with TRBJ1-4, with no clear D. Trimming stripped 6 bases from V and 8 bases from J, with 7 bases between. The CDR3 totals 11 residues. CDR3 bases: TGTGCCAGCAGAAAAGGGGAAAAACTGTTTTTT. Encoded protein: CASRKGEKLFF.